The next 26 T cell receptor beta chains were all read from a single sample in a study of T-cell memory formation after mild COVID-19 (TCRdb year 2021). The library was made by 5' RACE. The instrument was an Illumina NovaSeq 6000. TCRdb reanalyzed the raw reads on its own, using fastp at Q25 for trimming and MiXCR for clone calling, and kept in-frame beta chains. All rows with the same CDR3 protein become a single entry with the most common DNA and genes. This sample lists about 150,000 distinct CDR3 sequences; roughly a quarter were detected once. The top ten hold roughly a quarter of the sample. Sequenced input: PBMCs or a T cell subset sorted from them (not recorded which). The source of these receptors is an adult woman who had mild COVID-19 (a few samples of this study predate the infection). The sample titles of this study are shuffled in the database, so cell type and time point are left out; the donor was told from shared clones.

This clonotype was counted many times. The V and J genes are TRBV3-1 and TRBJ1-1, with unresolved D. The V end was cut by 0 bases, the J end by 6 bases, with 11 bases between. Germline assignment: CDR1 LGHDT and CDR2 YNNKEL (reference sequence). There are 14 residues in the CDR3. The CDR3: CASSQDLKGSEAFF. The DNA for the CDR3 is TGTGCCAGCAGCCAAGATTTAAAAGGGTCTGAAGCTTTCTTT.

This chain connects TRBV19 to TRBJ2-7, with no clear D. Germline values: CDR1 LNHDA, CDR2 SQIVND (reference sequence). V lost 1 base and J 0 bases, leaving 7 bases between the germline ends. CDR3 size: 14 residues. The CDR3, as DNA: TGTGCCAGTAGTATAGCACCGAGCTCCTACGAGCAGTACTTC. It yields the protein CASSIAPSSYEQYF.

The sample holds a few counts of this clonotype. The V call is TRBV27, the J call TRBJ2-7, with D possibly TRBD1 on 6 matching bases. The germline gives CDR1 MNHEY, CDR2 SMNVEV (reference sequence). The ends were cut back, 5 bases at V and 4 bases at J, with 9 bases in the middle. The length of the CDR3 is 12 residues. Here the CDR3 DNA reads TGTGCCAGCAGTCAGACAGGTTACGAGCAGTACTTC. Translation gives CASSQTGYEQYF.

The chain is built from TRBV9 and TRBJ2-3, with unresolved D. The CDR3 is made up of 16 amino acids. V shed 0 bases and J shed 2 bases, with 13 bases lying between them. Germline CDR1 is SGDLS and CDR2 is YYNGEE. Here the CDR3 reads CASSVARLDPTDTQYF. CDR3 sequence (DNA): TGTGCCAGCAGCGTAGCTCGCCTAGACCCCACAGATACGCAGTATTTT.

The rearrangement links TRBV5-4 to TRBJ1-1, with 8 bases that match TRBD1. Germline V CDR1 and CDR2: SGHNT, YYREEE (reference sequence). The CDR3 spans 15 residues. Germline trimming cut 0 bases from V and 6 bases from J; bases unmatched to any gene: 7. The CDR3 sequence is CASSLASATGAEAFF. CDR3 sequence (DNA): TGTGCCAGCAGCTTGGCCTCGGCGACAGGGGCTGAAGCTTTCTTT.

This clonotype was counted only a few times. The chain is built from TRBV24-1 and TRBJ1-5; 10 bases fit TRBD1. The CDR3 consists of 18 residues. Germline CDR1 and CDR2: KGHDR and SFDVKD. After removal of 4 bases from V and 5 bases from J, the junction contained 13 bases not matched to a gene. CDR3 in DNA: TGTGCCACCAGTGACCCAAAGGTCGGCGGACAGGGGGATCAGCCCCAGCATTTT. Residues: CATSDPKVGGQGDQPQHF.

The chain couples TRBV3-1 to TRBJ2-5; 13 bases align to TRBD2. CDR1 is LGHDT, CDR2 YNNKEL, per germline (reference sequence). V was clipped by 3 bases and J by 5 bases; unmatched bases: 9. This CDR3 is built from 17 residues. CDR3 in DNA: TGTGCCAGCAGCCATGTTACTAGCGGGGGGGCCTTGGAGACCCAGTACTTC. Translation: CASSHVTSGGALETQYF.

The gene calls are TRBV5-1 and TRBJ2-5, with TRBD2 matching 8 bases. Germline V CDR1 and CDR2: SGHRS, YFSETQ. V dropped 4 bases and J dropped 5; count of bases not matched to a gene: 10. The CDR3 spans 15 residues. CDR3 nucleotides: TGCGCCAGCAGCATAGCGGGGTCCCTCGGGGAGACCCAGTACTTC. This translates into CASSIAGSLGETQYF.

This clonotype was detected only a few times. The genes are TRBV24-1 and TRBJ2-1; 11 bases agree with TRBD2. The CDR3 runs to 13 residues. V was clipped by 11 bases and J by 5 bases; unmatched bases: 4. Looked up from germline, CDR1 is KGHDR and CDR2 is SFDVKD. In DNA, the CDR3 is TGTGCCATTGCTAGCGGGGGGAACAATGAGCAGTTCTTC. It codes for CAIASGGNNEQFF.

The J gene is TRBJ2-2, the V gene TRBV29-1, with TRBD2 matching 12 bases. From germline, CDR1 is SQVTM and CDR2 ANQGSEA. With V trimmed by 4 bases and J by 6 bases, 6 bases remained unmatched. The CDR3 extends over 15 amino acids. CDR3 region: CSVVASGRASGELFF. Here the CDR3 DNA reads TGCAGCGTTGTGGCTAGCGGGAGGGCGTCCGGGGAGCTGTTTTTT.

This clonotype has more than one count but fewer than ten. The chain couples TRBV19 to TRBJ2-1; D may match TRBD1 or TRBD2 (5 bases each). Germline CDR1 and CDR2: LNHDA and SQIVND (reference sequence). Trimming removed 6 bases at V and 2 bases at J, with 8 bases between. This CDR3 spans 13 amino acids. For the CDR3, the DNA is TGTGCCAGTAGGGGACGTCCCTACAATGAGCAGTTCTTC. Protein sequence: CASRGRPYNEQFF.

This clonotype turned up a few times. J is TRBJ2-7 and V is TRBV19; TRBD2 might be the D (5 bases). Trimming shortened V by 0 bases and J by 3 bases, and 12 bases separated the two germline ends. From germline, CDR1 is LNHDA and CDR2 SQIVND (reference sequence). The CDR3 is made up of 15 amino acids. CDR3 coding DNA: TGTGCCAGTAGTATAGATCTGGGAGTGGGCTACGAGCAGTACTTC. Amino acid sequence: CASSIDLGVGYEQYF.

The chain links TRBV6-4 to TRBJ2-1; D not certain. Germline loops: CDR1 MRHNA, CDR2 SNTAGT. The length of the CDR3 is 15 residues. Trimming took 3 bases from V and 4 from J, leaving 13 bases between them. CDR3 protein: CASSELSGEYNEQFF. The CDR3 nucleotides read TGTGCCAGCAGTGAACTGTCTGGCGAATACAATGAGCAGTTCTTC.

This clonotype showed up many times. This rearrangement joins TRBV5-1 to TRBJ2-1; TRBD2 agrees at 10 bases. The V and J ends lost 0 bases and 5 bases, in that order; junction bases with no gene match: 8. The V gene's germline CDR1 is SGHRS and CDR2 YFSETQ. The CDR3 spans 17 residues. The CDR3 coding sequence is TGCGCCAGCAGCTTGGGTTTAAGCGGGGGGGTTAACAATGAGCAGTTCTTC. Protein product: CASSLGLSGGVNNEQFF.

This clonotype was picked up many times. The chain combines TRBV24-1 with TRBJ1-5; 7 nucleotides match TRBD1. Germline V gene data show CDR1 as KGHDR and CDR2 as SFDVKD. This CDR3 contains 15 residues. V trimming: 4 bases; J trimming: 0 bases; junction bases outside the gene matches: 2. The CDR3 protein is CATSDGTASNQPQHF. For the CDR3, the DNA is TGTGCCACCAGTGACGGGACAGCTAGCAATCAGCCCCAGCATTTT.

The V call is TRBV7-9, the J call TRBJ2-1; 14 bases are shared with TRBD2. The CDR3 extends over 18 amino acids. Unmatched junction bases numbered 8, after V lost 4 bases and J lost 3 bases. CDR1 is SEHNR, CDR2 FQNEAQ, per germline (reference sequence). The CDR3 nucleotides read TGTGCCAGCAGCTCAGGACTAGCGGGAGGAAAAGTCTACAATGAGCAGTTCTTC. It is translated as CASSSGLAGGKVYNEQFF.

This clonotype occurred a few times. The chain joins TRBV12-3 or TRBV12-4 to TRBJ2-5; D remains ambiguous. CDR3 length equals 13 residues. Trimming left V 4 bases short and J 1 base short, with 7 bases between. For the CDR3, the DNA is TGTGCCAGCAGTTCCGATATCCAAGAGACCCAGTACTTC. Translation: CASSSDIQETQYF.

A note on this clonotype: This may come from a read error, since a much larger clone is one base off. The CDR3 DNA is TGTGCCAGCCAGGGCCCGACAAGCCCCTACGGGCAGTACTTC. It yields the protein CASQGPTSPYGQYF. This chain joins TRBV27 and TRBJ2-7; tentative D call: TRBD1 (5 bases). The CDR3 covers 14 residues. Germline CDR1 MNHEY, CDR2 SMNVEV (reference sequence).

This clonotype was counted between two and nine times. The CDR3 here is CASSQEVQGKSYEQYF. DNA of the CDR3: TGCGCCAGCAGCCAAGAAGTACAGGGCAAATCCTACGAGCAGTACTTC. The chain has TRBV4-1 and TRBJ2-7, with a possible D match to TRBD1 (6 bases). This CDR3 is built from 16 residues. Per the germline V gene, CDR1 is MGHRA and CDR2 is YSYEKL. The V end was cut by 0 bases, the J end by 1 base, with 13 bases between.

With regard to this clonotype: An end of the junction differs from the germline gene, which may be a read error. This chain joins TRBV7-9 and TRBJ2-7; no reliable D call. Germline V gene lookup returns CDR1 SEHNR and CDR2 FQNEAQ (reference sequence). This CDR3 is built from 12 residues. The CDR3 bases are TGTGACAGCAGCCCCTCCTTAGACGAGCAGTACTTC. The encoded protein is CDSSPSLDEQYF.

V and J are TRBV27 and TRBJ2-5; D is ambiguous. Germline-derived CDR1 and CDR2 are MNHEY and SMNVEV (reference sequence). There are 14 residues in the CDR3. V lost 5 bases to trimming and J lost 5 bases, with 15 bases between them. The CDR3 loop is CASSPWAQPETQYF. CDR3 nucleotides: TGTGCCAGCAGTCCCTGGGCCCAGCCGGAGACCCAGTACTTC.

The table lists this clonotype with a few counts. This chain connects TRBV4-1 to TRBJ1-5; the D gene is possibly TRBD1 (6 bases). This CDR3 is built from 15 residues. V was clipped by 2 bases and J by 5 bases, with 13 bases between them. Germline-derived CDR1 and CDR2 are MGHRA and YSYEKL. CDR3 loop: CASSQLDRPYQPQHF. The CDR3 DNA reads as TGCGCCAGCAGCCAATTGGACAGACCATATCAGCCCCAGCATTTT.

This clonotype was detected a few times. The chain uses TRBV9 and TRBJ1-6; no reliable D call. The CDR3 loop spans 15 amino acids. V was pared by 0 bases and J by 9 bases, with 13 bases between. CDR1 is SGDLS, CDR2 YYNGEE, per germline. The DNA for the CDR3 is TGTGCCAGCAGCGTAGAATTGACACTGACTTCACCCCTCCACTTT. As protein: CASSVELTLTSPLHF.

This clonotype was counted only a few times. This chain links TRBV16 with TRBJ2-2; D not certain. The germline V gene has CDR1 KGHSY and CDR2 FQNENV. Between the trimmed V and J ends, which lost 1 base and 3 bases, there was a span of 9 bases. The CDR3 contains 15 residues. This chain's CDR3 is CASSQWATYTGELFF. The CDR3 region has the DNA TGTGCCAGCAGCCAATGGGCGACTTACACCGGGGAGCTGTTTTTT.

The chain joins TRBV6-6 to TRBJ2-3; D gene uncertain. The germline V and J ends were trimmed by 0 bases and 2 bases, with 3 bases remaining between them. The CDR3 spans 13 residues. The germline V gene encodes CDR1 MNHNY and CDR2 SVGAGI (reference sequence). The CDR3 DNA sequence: TGTGCCAGCAGTTACTCAAACACAGATACGCAGTATTTT. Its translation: CASSYSNTDTQYF.

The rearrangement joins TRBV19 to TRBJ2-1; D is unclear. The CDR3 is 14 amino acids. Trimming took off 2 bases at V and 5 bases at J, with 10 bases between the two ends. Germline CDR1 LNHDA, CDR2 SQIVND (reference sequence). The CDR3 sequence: CASSIRLINNEQFF. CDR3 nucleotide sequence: TGTGCCAGTAGTATACGACTTATTAACAATGAGCAGTTCTTC.